These T cell receptor beta chains were read from a single sample in a study of blood T cells in healthy people across ages. TCRdb independently ran MiXCR on the 5' RACE reads; one entry per CDR3 protein. The sample consists of approximately 1,100,000 distinct CDR3 sequences, under 45% of them appearing once. The source material was blood. The receptor set was obtained from a woman aged 55-70 years in good health. Both conserved end residues are part of each CDR3. The order of the fields is CDR3 protein, CDR3 DNA, V gene, clone size, J gene, D gene. D genes are given only for firm matches. Clone size is shown for a subset of rows, as once, few, many or a class of expanded clone.

CASSEEGERFF TGCGCCAGCAGTGAGGAGGGGGAACGGTTCTTC TRBV10-1 . TRBJ2-1 .
CASKTGGNSPLHF TGTGCCAGCAAGACAGGGGGCAATTCACCCCTCCACTTT TRBV27 few TRBJ1-6 TRBD1
CAIRQGMDEKLFF TGTGCCATTCGACAGGGTATGGATGAAAAACTGTTTTTT TRBV10-3 many TRBJ1-4 TRBD1
CASSEVGIREADTQYF TGTGCCAGCAGTGAAGTTGGGATCAGAGAGGCAGATACGCAGTATTTT TRBV2 . TRBJ2-3 .
CASSLVRGPRETQYF TGTGCCAGCAGCTTAGTCCGGGGGCCGCGGGAGACCCAGTACTTC TRBV7-2 few TRBJ2-5 .
CASSSLPNFPGQGRSSYNEQFF TGTGCCAGCAGCTCTTTACCGAACTTCCCGGGACAGGGACGCAGCTCCTACAATGAGCAGTTCTTC TRBV11-1 . TRBJ2-1 TRBD1
CSVEAGDSWYF TGCAGCGTTGAAGCTGGAGATAGCTGGTACTTC TRBV29-1 . TRBJ2-4 .
CASTPGSSTDTQYF TGCGCCAGCACTCCCGGGAGTTCTACAGATACGCAGTATTTT TRBV5-1 few TRBJ2-3 .
CASSFRQSSGANVLTF TGCGCCAGCAGCTTTCGACAGAGCTCTGGGGCCAACGTCCTGACTTTC TRBV5-1 few TRBJ2-6 .
CASSLASFETQYF TGTGCCAGCAGCTTAGCCAGTTTTGAGACCCAGTACTTC TRBV7-9 . TRBJ2-5 .
CASSEAQGDEQYF TGTGCCAGCAGTGAAGCGCAGGGGGATGAGCAGTACTTC TRBV2 few TRBJ2-7 TRBD1
CSAPMMAGRTDTQYF TGCAGTGCCCCCATGATGGCGGGCCGCACAGATACGCAGTATTTT TRBV20-1 few TRBJ2-3 .
CASSLRTGYTDTQYF TGTGCCAGCAGTCTTAGGACAGGATACACAGATACGCAGTATTTT TRBV12-3/TRBV12-4 . TRBJ2-3 TRBD1
CASSPTLDRVPGYTF TGTGCCAGTAGTCCGACGCTTGACAGGGTGCCTGGCTACACCTTC TRBV19 . TRBJ1-2 TRBD1
CATRSTSGSPQYF TGTGCCACGCGGTCGACTAGCGGGAGCCCGCAGTATTTT TRBV6-6 few TRBJ2-3 TRBD2
CSARPTSATGELFF TGCAGTGCTAGACCGACTAGTGCCACCGGGGAGCTGTTTTTT TRBV20-1 . TRBJ2-2 .
CASKGTSATQYF TGTGCCAGCAAGGGGACATCAGCGACCCAGTACTTC TRBV12-3/TRBV12-4 . TRBJ2-5 .
CASSQASMDYEQYF TGTGCCAGCAGCCAAGCTTCGATGGACTACGAGCAGTACTTC TRBV4-2 few TRBJ2-7 .
CSVGDVDREGYNEQYF TGCAGCGTTGGGGACGTCGACAGGGAGGGCTACAATGAGCAGTACTTC TRBV29-1 . TRBJ2-7 .
CSARVGGYTF TGCAGTGCTAGGGTTGGCGGCTACACCTTC TRBV20-1 . TRBJ1-2 .
CSVCPSGASYNEQFF TGCAGCGTTTGCCCTAGCGGGGCCTCCTACAATGAGCAGTTCTTC TRBV29-1 few TRBJ2-1 TRBD2
CASSLTGTGARPQPQHF TGTGCCAGCAGTTTAACCGGGACAGGTGCCCGGCCTCAGCCCCAGCATTTT TRBV27 . TRBJ1-5 TRBD1
CASSVEVQETQFF TGTGCCAGCAGTGTTGAAGTCCAAGAGACCCAGTTCTTC TRBV6-1 . TRBJ2-1 .
CASSRGQKNTEAFF TGCGCCAGCAGCCGGGGACAGAAGAACACTGAAGCTTTCTTT TRBV5-1 . TRBJ1-1 TRBD1
CASSPWGETYNEQFF TGTGCCAGCTCACCCTGGGGGGAAACCTACAATGAGCAGTTCTTC TRBV18 few TRBJ2-1 .
CASSAGLAGETQYF TGTGCCAGCAGCGCCGGACTAGCGGGAGAGACCCAGTACTTC TRBV9 many TRBJ2-5 TRBD2
CSARGVGGRAYNEQFF TGCAGTGCTAGAGGGGTAGGCGGGAGGGCCTACAATGAGCAGTTCTTC TRBV20-1 . TRBJ2-1 TRBD2
CASSDKAYEQYF TGCGCCAGCAGTGATAAGGCCTACGAGCAGTACTTC TRBV10-2 few TRBJ2-7 .
CAGSLGSGDTQYF TGCGCCGGCAGCTTGGGCTCAGGAGATACGCAGTATTTT TRBV5-1 . TRBJ2-3 .
CASRTYLEQYF TGTGCCAGCAGAACGTACCTCGAGCAGTACTTC TRBV2 . TRBJ2-7 .
CSARRIQGSGEQYF TGCAGTGCTAGACGGATACAGGGGTCGGGGGAGCAGTACTTC TRBV20-1 few TRBJ2-7 TRBD1
CASSPTIRASTDTQYF TGTGCCAGCAGCCCGACTATTCGTGCTAGCACAGATACGCAGTATTTT TRBV7-2 . TRBJ2-3 .
CATSDFYEQFF TGTGCCACCAGTGATTTCTATGAGCAGTTCTTC TRBV24-1 . TRBJ2-1 .
CASSQTQNGANVLTF TGTGCCAGCAGCCAAACTCAAAATGGGGCCAACGTCCTGACTTTC TRBV4-2 . TRBJ2-6 .
CASSPRHRDVDEKLFF TGCGCCAGCAGCCCCCGGCATCGGGATGTCGATGAAAAACTGTTTTTT TRBV4-1 . TRBJ1-4 .
CASSLAKGNYLGELFF TGCGCCAGCAGCTTGGCCAAAGGGAACTACCTCGGGGAGCTGTTTTTT TRBV5-1 once TRBJ2-2 .
CASSLGGFPEQYF TGCGCCAGCAGCCTCGGCGGATTTCCCGAGCAGTACTTC TRBV10-2 . TRBJ2-7 .
CSARQTMNTEAFF TGCAGTGCTCGACAGACAATGAACACTGAAGCTTTCTTT TRBV20-1 . TRBJ1-1 .
CASSWGGPQETQYF TGTGCCAGCAGCTGGGGGGGACCTCAAGAGACCCAGTACTTC TRBV5-6 few TRBJ2-5 TRBD2
CASSRPGLARGGPSYNEQYF TGTGCCAGCAGCCGTCCAGGGCTCGCCCGCGGGGGACCCTCCTACAATGAGCAGTACTTC TRBV3-1 . TRBJ2-7 TRBD2
CASSQGAQYSPLHF TGTGCCAGCAGCCAGGGGGCCCAATATTCACCCCTCCACTTT TRBV12-3/TRBV12-4 . TRBJ1-6 TRBD1
CATSREGSGQGRRYEQYF TGTGCCACCAGCAGAGAGGGCTCCGGACAGGGTCGCCGCTACGAGCAGTACTTC TRBV15 few TRBJ2-7 TRBD1
CASSWGGRDYGYTF TGTGCCAGCAGCTGGGGGGGCCGAGACTATGGCTACACCTTC TRBV5-6 . TRBJ1-2 .
CASSQTSAGDEQFF TGTGCCAGCAGCCAAACTAGCGCAGGGGATGAGCAGTTCTTC TRBV3-1 . TRBJ2-1 .
CASSVERGYGYTF TGTGCCAGCAGCGTAGAGCGGGGGTATGGCTACACCTTC TRBV9 . TRBJ1-2 .
CASSRRDREFYGYTF TGTGCCAGCAGTCGAAGGGACAGGGAATTCTATGGCTACACCTTC TRBV6-6 . TRBJ1-2 TRBD1